This record concerns one T cell receptor beta chain sequence. Its specificity is unknown. This specimen comes from a study of Ad26.COV2.S vaccination and SARS-CoV-2 variants. General study findings and limits: Compared with placebo recipients, vaccine recipients had higher spike-specific TCR breadth. The study found similar non-spike TCR breadth in vaccine and placebo recipients.

The treatment denotes: roughly 18 received Ad26.COV2.S at low or high dose, single or two shots; roughly five received placebo; per-sample allocation not given. After the first vaccine or placebo injection, samples were drawn on day 63. This CDR3 region has 13 residues. V gave up 2 bases and J gave up 4 bases, with 7 bases separating them. Germline CDR1 ENHRY, CDR2 SYGVKD. Method: immunoSEQ multiplex PCR; TCRdb's copy keeps in-frame clones and lacks some. The sample carries 300,000 to 400,000 clones, around 90% recorded once. The origin of this receptor is a person aged 18 to 65 who received the Ad26.COV2.S COVID-19 vaccine or a placebo. J is TRBJ2-3 and V is TRBV10-3; tentative D call: TRBD1 (5 bases). Material: peripheral blood, obtained in a trial of Ad26.COV2.S vaccine versus placebo. The CDR3 DNA follows: TGTGCCATCAGTGAGAGGGGATCAGATACGCAGTATTTT. It encodes CAISERGSDTQYF.